This T cell receptor (beta chain) comes out of a study of control samples from healthy donors and cancer patients. With respect to this clone: The conserved phenylalanine or tryptophan is not found at the CDR3 terminus, so this likely reflects a read error. The DNA is omitted, as the CDR3 cannot be located on it reliably, and the CDR3 follows TCRdb's listing.

Sequencing was performed with immunoSEQ multiplex PCR; in TCRdb, only in-frame clones are kept and a portion is missing. The profile shows about 100,000 clones, more than 90% of them singletons. The CDR3 extends over 8 residues, inclusive of both ends. Germline CDR1 reads LNHDA; CDR2 reads SQIVND (reference sequence). The sequencing sample was made of blood. This rearrangement joins TRBV19 to TRBJ1-1. The receptor comes from a human donor in good health. The donor label of this sample is uncertain. CDR3 residues: CASSIGSL.